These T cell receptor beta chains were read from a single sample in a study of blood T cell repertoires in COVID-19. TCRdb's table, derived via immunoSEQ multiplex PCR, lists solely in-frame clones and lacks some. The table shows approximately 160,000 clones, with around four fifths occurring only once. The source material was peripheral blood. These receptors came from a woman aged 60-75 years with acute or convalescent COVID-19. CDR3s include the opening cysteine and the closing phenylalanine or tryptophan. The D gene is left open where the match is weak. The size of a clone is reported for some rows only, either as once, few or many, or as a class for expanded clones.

CDR3: CASSLAGLSNYGYTF; DNA: TGTGCCAGCAGCCTTGCGGGACTTTCTAACTATGGCTACACCTTC; D: -; size: -; J: TRBJ1-2; V: TRBV3-1/TRBV3-2
CDR3: CAWSVRVTGELFF; DNA: TGTGCCTGGAGTGTAAGAGTCACCGGGGAGCTGTTTTTT; D: -; size: -; J: TRBJ2-2; V: TRBV30
CDR3: CASSLDPREGPQHF; DNA: TGTGCCAGCAGCTTGGATCCGCGGGAGGGGCCCCAGCATTTT; D: -; size: few; J: TRBJ1-5; V: TRBV7-2
CDR3: CSVEVGGVDKNIQYF; DNA: TGCAGCGTTGAAGTAGGCGGGGTTGACAAAAACATTCAGTACTTC; D: -; size: -; J: TRBJ2-4; V: TRBV29-1
CDR3: CASSLSPGQVTYEQYF; DNA: TGCGCCAGCAGCTTGTCCCCTGGACAAGTCACCTACGAGCAGTACTTC; D: -; size: -; J: TRBJ2-7; V: TRBV5-1
CDR3: CASSGRASTDTQYF; DNA: TGTGCCAGCAGCGGGCGGGCGAGCACAGATACGCAGTATTTT; D: -; size: -; J: TRBJ2-3; V: TRBV9
CDR3: CASTTGPNYGYTF; DNA: TGTGCCAGCACGACAGGACCTAACTATGGCTACACCTTC; D: -; size: -; J: TRBJ1-2; V: TRBV12-3/TRBV12-4
CDR3: CASSQGGAGNTIYF; DNA: TGTGCCAGCAGCCAAGGGGGGGCTGGAAACACCATATATTTT; D: -; size: -; J: TRBJ1-3; V: TRBV4-2
CDR3: CASSPTGPTDTQYF; DNA: TGTGCCAGCTCACCAACAGGGCCTACAGATACGCAGTATTTT; D: -; size: -; J: TRBJ2-3; V: TRBV18
CDR3: CASSPGLHYGYTF; DNA: TGTGCCAGCAGCCCGGGATTGCACTATGGCTACACCTTC; D: -; size: -; J: TRBJ1-2; V: TRBV14
CDR3: CASSLGQGSNSPLHF; DNA: TGTGCCAGCAGCTTAGGACAGGGGAGCAATTCACCCCTCCACTTT; D: TRBD1; size: -; J: TRBJ1-6; V: TRBV7-2